Shown below are 28 T cell receptor beta chains from a single sample sequenced in a study of blood T cells in healthy people across ages. Through a sample-barcoded 5' primer and a J-beta primer mix, a second PCR was run for roughly 7 to 12 cycles. TCRdb ran MiXCR on the 5' RACE reads and lists one entry per CDR3 protein. Of more than 1.4 million distinct CDR3 sequences in the sample, around 39% were seen once. Sequenced sample: blood. The receptor source for this set is a woman younger than 30 in good health.

This clonotype occurred a few times. The CDR3 loop reads CSASGGFSYEQYF. As DNA, the CDR3 is TGCAGTGCTAGCGGGGGGTTCTCCTACGAGCAGTACTTC. The rearrangement uses TRBV20-1 and TRBJ2-7; TRBD2 matches at 7 bases. This CDR3 contains 13 residues. CDR1 and CDR2 from the germline V gene are DFQATT and SNEGSKA (reference sequence). With V trimmed by 3 bases and J by 0 bases, 2 bases remained unmatched.

The CDR3 loop reads CSARSVFAGENYNEQFF. The CDR3 nucleotides read TGCAGTGCTAGAAGTGTATTTGCGGGGGAAAACTACAATGAGCAGTTCTTC. The V call is TRBV20-1, the J call TRBJ2-1, with TRBD2 identical over 7 bases. V lost 2 bases, J lost 3 bases, and 13 bases stayed unmatched. This CDR3 has 17 amino acids. The germline V gene encodes CDR1 DFQATT and CDR2 SNEGSKA (reference sequence).

The rearrangement joins TRBV10-3 to TRBJ1-2; 9 positions match TRBD1. Germline V gives CDR1 ENHRY, CDR2 SYGVKD. There are 12 residues in the CDR3. With V trimmed by 7 bases and J by 7 bases, 4 bases remained unmatched. In DNA form, the CDR3 reads TGTGCCATCACCGGGACAGGGACTGGCTACACCTTC. It is translated as CAITGTGTGYTF.

This clonotype has a handful of counts. The CDR3 sequence: CAAVGGGSLHEQYF. As DNA, the CDR3 is TGCGCCGCAGTCGGGGGCGGGAGTCTGCACGAGCAGTACTTC. This rearrangement joins TRBV10-1 to TRBJ2-4, with TRBD2 as a possible D gene (7 bases). The J call may be mistaken, given a closer DNA end match to TRBJ2-7. Germline CDR1 WNHNN, CDR2 SYGVQD (reference sequence). The CDR3 consists of 14 residues.

This clonotype was found many times. The junction differs from germline at one of its ends, possibly a read error. In DNA, the CDR3 is TGCAGTCCTAGGAGGGGGGGCTCCTACGAGCAGTACTTC. Amino acids: CSPRRGGSYEQYF. The chain combines TRBV20-1 with TRBJ2-7; D possibly corresponds to TRBD2 (7 bases). Germline-derived CDR1 and CDR2 are DFQATT and SNEGSKA (reference sequence). The CDR3 has 13 amino acids.

This clonotype was seen a handful of times. The chain uses TRBV6-5 and TRBJ2-7, with 11 bases aligning to TRBD2. Germline CDR1 reads MNHEY; CDR2 reads SVGAGI. This CDR3 comprises 18 residues. The J segment lost 0 bases and the V segment lost 2 bases, leaving 9 bases of the junction unmatched. The CDR3 sequence: CASSYASGGRVNSYEQYF. CDR3 nucleotides: TGTGCCAGCAGTTACGCTAGCGGGGGGCGGGTAAACTCCTACGAGCAGTACTTC.

This clonotype was recorded at least ten times. CDR3 DNA: TGTGCCAGCAGAACCCAGAACTATGGCTACACCTTC. Translation gives CASRTQNYGYTF. The chain carries TRBV27 and TRBJ1-2; no firm D call. The germline V gene has CDR1 MNHEY and CDR2 SMNVEV (reference sequence). V was shortened by 6 bases and J by 2 bases, with 7 bases between the two germline ends. The CDR3 runs 12 residues.

The chain couples TRBV7-2 to TRBJ2-5; D is uncertain. V lost 5 bases and J lost 4, with 11 bases in between. CDR3 length equals 13 residues. Germline lookup yields CDR1 SGHTA and CDR2 FQGNSA. The DNA for the CDR3 is TGTGCCAGCAGCCCCCCCGGGTCAGAGACCCAGTACTTC. Translation: CASSPPGSETQYF.

This clonotype has a handful of counts. The chain has TRBV5-1 and TRBJ2-5, with a weak D call TRBD1 (5 bases). This CDR3 contains 14 residues. Germline V lookup: CDR1 SGHRS, CDR2 YFSETQ. V gave up 1 base and J gave up 0 bases, with 7 bases separating them. In DNA, the CDR3 is TGCGCCAGCAGCTTGAAGGGGTACCAAGAGACCCAGTACTTC. The encoded protein is CASSLKGYQETQYF. Variable domain in full (rest from reference TRBV5-1 and TRBJ2-5): KAGVTQTPRYLIKTRGQQVTLSCSPISGHRSVSWYQQTPGQGLQFLFEYFSETQRNKGNFPGRFSGRQFSNSRSEMNVSTLELGDSALYLCASSLKGYQETQYFGPGTRLLVL.

The V call is TRBV25-1, the J call TRBJ2-3, with 8 bases that match TRBD2. The CDR3 consists of 15 residues. Trimming removed 6 bases from V and 1 base from J; junction bases left unmatched: 6. Germline V gives CDR1 MGHDK, CDR2 SYGVNS. The DNA of the CDR3 is TGTGCCAGCAGGAGGGGCGGGGGGCGCACAGATACGCAGTATTTT. It encodes CASRRGGGRTDTQYF.

The J gene is TRBJ1-1, the V gene TRBV5-1; 7 nucleotides agree with TRBD1. V gave up 4 bases and J gave up 3 bases; unmatched junction bases: 6. The CDR3 is 14 amino acids. The germline gives CDR1 SGHRS, CDR2 YFSETQ. The DNA of the CDR3 is TGCGCCAGCAGCACGGGACAGCTTTACACTGAAGCTTTCTTT. Translated, it gives CASSTGQLYTEAFF. Full variable domain (outside the CDR3, taken from reference TRBV5-1 and TRBJ1-1): KAGVTQTPRYLIKTRGQQVTLSCSPISGHRSVSWYQQTPGQGLQFLFEYFSETQRNKGNFPGRFSGRQFSNSRSEMNVSTLELGDSALYLCASSTGQLYTEAFFGQGTRLTVV.

This clonotype was seen more than once but under ten times. The chain carries TRBV21-1 and TRBJ1-5; the D call of TRBD1 is as the table states it, not checked on the DNA. TRBV21-1 is listed as a pseudogene. The CDR3 is 15 amino acids. The CDR3 sequence: CASSQRGALYLPQHF. DNA of the CDR3: TGTGCCAGCAGCCAACGGGGAGCCCTTTATTTGCCCCAGCATTTT.

The chain carries TRBV10-3 and TRBJ2-2; possible D gene TRBD2, 5 bases. The CDR3 extends over 14 amino acids. Germline CDR1 is ENHRY and CDR2 is SYGVKD. The germline V and J ends were trimmed by 7 bases and 6 bases, with 15 bases remaining between them. CDR3 in DNA: TGTGCCATCAACGAGGACTGGCGGGCCGGGGAGCTGTTTTTT. It encodes CAINEDWRAGELFF.

This sequence joins TRBV7-9 and TRBJ2-7; TRBD2 aligns across 9 bases. CDR1 and CDR2 from the germline V gene are SEHNR and FQNEAQ (reference sequence). V dropped 10 bases and J dropped 0; count of bases not matched to a gene: 7. This CDR3 is 14 amino acids long. The CDR3 reads CANTRLADSYEQYF. CDR3 bases: TGTGCCAACACCCGACTAGCGGACTCCTACGAGCAGTACTTC.

This clonotype was picked up a small number of times. The CDR3 DNA reads TGTGCCAGCAGCCCCCGCAAGAAGACAGGGCGGGCTAACTATGGCTACACCTTC. This encodes CASSPRKKTGRANYGYTF. The chain combines TRBV11-2 with TRBJ1-2; 7 nucleotides match TRBD1. This CDR3 contains 18 residues. V shed 5 bases and J 0 bases; nucleotides not matched to a gene: 15. Germline values: CDR1 SGHAT, CDR2 FQNNGV.

J is TRBJ2-7 and V is TRBV10-3, with D unresolved. Trimming stripped 0 bases from V and 2 bases from J, with 11 bases between. This CDR3 is built from 15 residues. CDR1 and CDR2 from the germline V gene are ENHRY and SYGVKD. The CDR3 sequence: CAISESLGNTYEQYF. The CDR3 DNA follows: TGTGCCATCAGTGAGTCGTTGGGGAATACCTACGAGCAGTACTTC.

V usage is TRBV9 and J usage is TRBJ2-3; the D is unclear. The CDR3 length is 17 residues. The germline V gene encodes CDR1 SGDLS and CDR2 YYNGEE. V lost 3 bases, J lost 4 bases, and 21 bases lay in between. The CDR3 protein is CASSDHRDGLGPDTQYF. The CDR3 nucleotides are TGTGCCAGCAGCGATCACCGTGACGGCTTAGGCCCAGATACGCAGTATTTT.

This chain joins TRBV27 and TRBJ1-2; 9 nucleotides line up with TRBD1. CDR1 and CDR2 (germline): MNHEY, SMNVEV (reference sequence). V lost 0 bases to trimming and J lost 6 bases; unmatched junction nucleotides: 5. The CDR3 loop spans 15 amino acids. This CDR3 is CASSLSATGGNGYTF. In DNA form, the CDR3 reads TGTGCCAGCAGTTTATCGGCGACAGGGGGAAATGGCTACACCTTC.

There are a few counts of this clonotype. The chain carries TRBV6-6 and TRBJ1-4; no firm D call. Germline V CDR1 and CDR2: MNHNY, SVGAGI (reference sequence). V was trimmed by 6 bases and J by 5 bases, leaving 16 bases between them. CDR3 length equals 15 residues. CDR3 nucleotides: TGTGCCAGCAGAAACGGAGCTATAACAAATGAAAAACTGTTTTTT. Protein sequence: CASRNGAITNEKLFF.

The rearrangement joins TRBV20-1 to TRBJ2-7; D gene ambiguous. Germline V gives CDR1 DFQATT, CDR2 SNEGSKA (reference sequence). Trimming left V 4 bases short and J 6 bases short, with 10 bases between. This CDR3 comprises 11 residues. The CDR3 loop is CSAKRLSEQYF. In DNA form, the CDR3 reads TGCAGTGCTAAAAGACTTAGCGAGCAGTACTTC.

The chain links TRBV28 to TRBJ2-7; TRBD2 matches at 7 bases. The germline gives CDR1 MDHEN, CDR2 SYDVKM. The CDR3 is made up of 15 amino acids. With V trimmed by 6 bases and J by 0 bases, 8 bases remained unmatched. CDR3 amino acids: CASSTGGGTSYEQYF. DNA for the CDR3: TGTGCCAGCAGCACTGGGGGGGGGACCTCCTACGAGCAGTACTTC. Complete variable domain (other parts from reference TRBV28 and TRBJ2-7): DVKVTQSSRYLVKRTGEKVFLECVQDMDHENMFWYRQDPGLGLRLIYFSYDVKMKEKGDIPEGYSVSREKKERFSLILESASTNQTSMYLCASSTGGGTSYEQYFGPGTRLTVT.

This rearrangement joins TRBV20-1 to TRBJ2-1; 7 bases map to TRBD2. The length of the CDR3 is 15 residues. The junction had 9 bases not matched to a gene; V was cut back by 2 bases and J by 5 bases. The V gene's germline CDR1 is DFQATT and CDR2 SNEGSKA (reference sequence). In nucleotides, the CDR3 is TGCAGTGCTAGACGACGCGGGGACTACCACAATGAGCAGTTCTTC. This translates into CSARRRGDYHNEQFF.

The chain carries TRBV4-1 and TRBJ2-2; D remains ambiguous. V was cut by 0 bases and J by 0 bases, with 8 bases left in between. Germline values: CDR1 MGHRA, CDR2 YSYEKL. This CDR3 is 16 amino acids long. CDR3 DNA sequence: TGCGCCAGCAGCCAAGATACACACCCGAACACCGGGGAGCTGTTTTTT. Translation gives CASSQDTHPNTGELFF.

The chain carries TRBV2 and TRBJ2-3; D remains unclear. This CDR3 contains 12 residues. The ends were cut back, 8 bases at V and 6 bases at J, with 12 bases in the middle. Germline CDR1 and CDR2: SNHLY and FYNNEI. This CDR3 reads CASVSLGDTQYF. The CDR3 DNA sequence: TGTGCCAGCGTATCTTTAGGGGATACGCAGTATTTT.

The table lists this clonotype with a few counts. The chain joins TRBV11-2 to TRBJ2-1; D remains unclear. Germline values: CDR1 SGHAT, CDR2 FQNNGV. This CDR3 is 17 amino acids long. V was cut by 4 bases and J by 0 bases, with 16 bases left in between. DNA for the CDR3: TGTGCCAGCAGCTCCCGGGTAAGCACCCTCTCCTACAATGAGCAGTTCTTC. As protein: CASSSRVSTLSYNEQFF. The full variable domain, with the rest looked up from reference TRBV11-2 and TRBJ2-1, is EAGVAQSPRYKIIEKRQSVAFWCNPISGHATLYWYQQILGQGPKLLIQFQNNGVVDDSQLPKDRFSAERLKGVDSTLKIQPAKLEDSAVYLCASSSRVSTLSYNEQFFGPGTRLTVL.

This chain connects TRBV6-2 or TRBV6-3 to TRBJ1-1; D remains ambiguous. V was clipped by 2 bases and J by 7 bases, with 8 bases between them. The CDR3 sequence is 12 residues long. Germline CDR1 is MNHEY and CDR2 is SVGEGT. The CDR3 reads CASSYRGSEAFF. The CDR3 DNA reads TGTGCCAGCAGTTACCGTGGAAGTGAAGCTTTCTTT.

The J gene is TRBJ2-1, the V gene TRBV10-3; D unresolved. V was shortened by 11 bases and J by 7 bases, with 18 bases between the two germline ends. The CDR3 covers 13 residues. CDR1 and CDR2 from the germline V gene are ENHRY and SYGVKD. As DNA, the CDR3 is TGTGCCGCTTTCTCCCCCGATTGGAATGAGCAGTTCTTC. Translated, it gives CAAFSPDWNEQFF.

The chain recombines TRBV2 with TRBJ2-1; D may correspond to TRBD1 or TRBD2 (5 bases each). Trimming left V 1 base short and J 0 bases short, with 16 bases between. Germline assignment: CDR1 SNHLY and CDR2 FYNNEI. CDR3 length: 18 amino acids. The chain's CDR3 is CASSEGPGQELSYNEQFF. CDR3 bases: TGTGCCAGCAGTGAAGGTCCGGGGCAGGAGCTCTCCTACAATGAGCAGTTCTTC. The full variable domain, rest sourced from reference TRBV2 and TRBJ2-1, is EPEVTQTPSHQVTQMGQEVILRCVPISNHLYFYWYRQILGQKVEFLVSFYNNEISEKSEIFDDQFSVERPDGSNFTLKIRSTKLEDSAMYFCASSEGPGQELSYNEQFFGPGTRLTVL.